The clone carrying this T cell receptor beta chain was picked up many times. Antigen: not known. TCRdb called the RACE reads again in MiXCR, with one record for every CDR3 protein. The data show about 360,000 distinct CDR3 sequences, with around 7% seen just once and 7.5% to 8.5% held by the top ten. Germline V gene data show CDR1 as KGHSH and CDR2 as LQKENI. V was pared by 6 bases and J by 6 bases, with 18 bases between. The CDR3 is made up of 14 amino acids. This entry is derived from a study of human T cells and chemical hapten exposure. Looking at the study overall: Mostly female patients had alopecia areata, totalis or universalis. Per-sample TCR yield variability stemmed mainly from small pooled library volume differences.

Whole-study findings and limits: Unchanged with DPC sensitization were TCRs above 1 in 1000 frequency. Expanded TCRs grouped into significantly more large CDR3 similarity clusters than controls produced.

Time point given: patch test 1, 2 weeks after DPC sensitization. Treatment given: therapeutic diphenylcyclopropenone sensitization with weekly scalp DPC. The sequencing used whole blood, collected in connection with sensitization to the hapten diphenylcyclopropenone (DPC). This receptor was identified in a woman in her late teens or twenties with alopecia areata. Some clones in this sample may be carry-over from other donors' samples. The rearrangement joins TRBV18 to TRBJ2-7; D gene uncertain. The chain's CDR3 is CASSSDEETPEQYF. The DNA of the CDR3 is TGTGCCAGCTCCTCCGACGAGGAAACGCCCGAGCAGTACTTC.